This passage covers 2 T cell receptor beta chains from one sample sequenced in a study of metastatic and nonmetastatic thyroid tumors. Each patient went into thyroid surgery without having received any treatment. TCRdb called clones again from the PCR reads with MiXCR. The profile covers some 83,000 clones, with about 12% appearing a single time and approximately 10% taken by the ten largest. The specimen sequenced was tumor tissue. The receptors were gathered from a female donor with papillary thyroid cancer or a benign thyroid nodule (not recorded which). Some clones in this sample may be carry-over from other donors' samples.

This clone was counted a few times. The rearrangement links TRBV5-6 to TRBJ1-3; 7 positions match TRBD1. V lost 2 bases, J lost 4 bases, and 3 bases stayed unmatched. The length of the CDR3 is 14 residues. Germline lookup yields CDR1 SGHDT and CDR2 YYEEEE. The DNA for the CDR3 is TGTGCCAGCAGCTTCCGGGACAGAGGAAACACCATATATTTT. It specifies CASSFRDRGNTIYF.

This clone was picked up a small number of times. Germline and junction disagree at one end, which may indicate a read error. The chain links TRBV19 to TRBJ1-1, with D perhaps TRBD1 (5 bases). CDR3 length equals 15 residues. Per germline, CDR1 LNHDA and CDR2 SQIVND (reference sequence). CDR3 sequence (DNA): TGTGCCAGCAGTATTGGATGGGGCATGAACACTGAAGCTTTCTTT. Its protein product is CASSIGWGMNTEAFF.